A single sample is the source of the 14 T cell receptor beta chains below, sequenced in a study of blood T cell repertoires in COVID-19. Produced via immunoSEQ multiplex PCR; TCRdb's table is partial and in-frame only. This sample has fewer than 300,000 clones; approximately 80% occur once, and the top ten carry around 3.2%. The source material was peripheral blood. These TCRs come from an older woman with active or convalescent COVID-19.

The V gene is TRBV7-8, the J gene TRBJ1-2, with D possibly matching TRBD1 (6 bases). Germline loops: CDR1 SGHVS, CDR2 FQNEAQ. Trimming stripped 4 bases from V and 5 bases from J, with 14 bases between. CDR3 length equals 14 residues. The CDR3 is CASSSQGTPYGYTF. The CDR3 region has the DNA TGTGCCAGCAGCTCTCAGGGGACCCCTTATGGCTACACCTTC.

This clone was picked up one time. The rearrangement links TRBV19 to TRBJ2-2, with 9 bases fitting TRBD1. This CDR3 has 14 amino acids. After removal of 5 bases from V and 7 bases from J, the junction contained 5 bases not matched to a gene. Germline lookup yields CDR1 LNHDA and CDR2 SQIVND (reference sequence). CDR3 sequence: CASSSRDRVGELFF. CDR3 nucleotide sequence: TGTGCCAGTAGTTCCCGGGACAGGGTCGGGGAGCTGTTTTTT.

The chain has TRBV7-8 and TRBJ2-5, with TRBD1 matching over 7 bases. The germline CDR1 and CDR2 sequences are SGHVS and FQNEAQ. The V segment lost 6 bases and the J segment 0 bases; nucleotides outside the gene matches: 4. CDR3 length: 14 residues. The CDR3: CASRKTGNQETQYF. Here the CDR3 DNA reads TGTGCCAGCAGAAAGACAGGGAACCAAGAGACCCAGTACTTC.

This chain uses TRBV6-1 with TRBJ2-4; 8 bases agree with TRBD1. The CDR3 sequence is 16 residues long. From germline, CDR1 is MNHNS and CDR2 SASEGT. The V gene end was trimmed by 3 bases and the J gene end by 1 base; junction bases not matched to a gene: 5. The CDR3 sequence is CASSDGQGRAKNIQYF. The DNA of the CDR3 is TGTGCCAGCAGTGACGGACAGGGTAGGGCCAAAAACATTCAGTACTTC.

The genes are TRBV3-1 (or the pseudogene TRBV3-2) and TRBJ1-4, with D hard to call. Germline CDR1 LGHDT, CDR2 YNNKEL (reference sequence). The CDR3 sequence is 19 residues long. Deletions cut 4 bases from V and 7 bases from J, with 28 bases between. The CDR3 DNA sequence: TGTGCCAGCAGCCTCACTCCGGGCCTCACTCCGGGATCCCCTGAAAAACTGTTTTTT. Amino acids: CASSLTPGLTPGSPEKLFF.

The CDR3 is CASRAGVARGYTF. The CDR3 coding sequence is TGTGCCAGCAGGGCAGGGGTGGCTAGGGGCTACACCTTC. The gene calls are TRBV6-5 and TRBJ1-2; possible D gene TRBD1, 6 bases. The CDR3 length is 13 residues. V was trimmed by 6 bases and J by 8 bases, leaving 16 bases between them. Germline CDR1 and CDR2: MNHEY and SVGAGI.

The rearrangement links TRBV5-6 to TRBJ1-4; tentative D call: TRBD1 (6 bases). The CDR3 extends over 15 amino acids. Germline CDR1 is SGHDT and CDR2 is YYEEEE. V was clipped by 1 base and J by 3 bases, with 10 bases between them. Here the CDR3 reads CASSLTGQSNEKLFF. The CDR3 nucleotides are TGTGCCAGCAGCTTGACCGGACAGTCTAATGAAAAACTGTTTTTT.

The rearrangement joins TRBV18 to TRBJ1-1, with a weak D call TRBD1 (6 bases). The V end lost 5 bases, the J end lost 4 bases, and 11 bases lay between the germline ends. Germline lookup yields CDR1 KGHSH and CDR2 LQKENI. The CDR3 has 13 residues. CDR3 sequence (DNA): TGTGCCAGCTCAGAGGGAGGGGGCACTGAAGCTTTCTTT. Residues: CASSEGGGTEAFF.

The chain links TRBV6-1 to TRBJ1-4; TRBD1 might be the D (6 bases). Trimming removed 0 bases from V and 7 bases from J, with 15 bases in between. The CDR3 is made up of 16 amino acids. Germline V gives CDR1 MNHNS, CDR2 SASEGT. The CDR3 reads CASSEAGAGRSEKLFF. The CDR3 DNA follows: TGTGCCAGCAGTGAAGCGGGGGCAGGGCGCAGTGAAAAACTGTTTTTT.

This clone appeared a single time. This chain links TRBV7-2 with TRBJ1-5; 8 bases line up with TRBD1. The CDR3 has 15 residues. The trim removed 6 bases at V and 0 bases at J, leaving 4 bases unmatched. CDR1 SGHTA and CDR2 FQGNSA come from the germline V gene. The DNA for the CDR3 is TGTGCCAGCAGTCTCGGACAGGGTAGCAATCAGCCCCAGCATTTT. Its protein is CASSLGQGSNQPQHF. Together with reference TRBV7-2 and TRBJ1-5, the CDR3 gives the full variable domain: GAGVSQSPSNKVTEKGKDVELRCDPISGHTALYWYRQSLGQGLEFLIYFQGNSAPDKSGLPSDRFSAERTGGSVSTLTIQRTQQEDSAVYLCASSLGQGSNQPQHFGDGTRLSIL.

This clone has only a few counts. The CDR3 DNA follows: TGCGCCAGCAGCCCCTTAATTCAGGGGTTTTCCTATAATTCACCCCTCCACTTT. This translates into CASSPLIQGFSYNSPLHF. The chain combines TRBV4-1 with TRBJ1-6; D is perhaps TRBD1 (6 bases). This CDR3 spans 18 amino acids. Trimming pared 4 bases from V and 1 base from J, leaving 17 bases between. The germline CDR1 and CDR2 sequences are MGHRA and YSYEKL.

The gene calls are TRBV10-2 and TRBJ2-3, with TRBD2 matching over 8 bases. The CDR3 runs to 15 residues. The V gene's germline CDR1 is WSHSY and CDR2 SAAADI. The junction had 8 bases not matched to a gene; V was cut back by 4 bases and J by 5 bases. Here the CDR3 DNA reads TGCGCCAGCAGTGGAGGGCCGGGGGGGCAAGATACGCAGTATTTT. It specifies CASSGGPGGQDTQYF.

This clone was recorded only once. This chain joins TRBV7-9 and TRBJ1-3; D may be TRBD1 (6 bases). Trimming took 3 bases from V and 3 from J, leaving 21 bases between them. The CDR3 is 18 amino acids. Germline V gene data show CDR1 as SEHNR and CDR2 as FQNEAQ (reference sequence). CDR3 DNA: TGTGCCAGCAGCTTTCGATTCGACTGGGGGCTGTATGGAAACACCATATATTTT. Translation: CASSFRFDWGLYGNTIYF.

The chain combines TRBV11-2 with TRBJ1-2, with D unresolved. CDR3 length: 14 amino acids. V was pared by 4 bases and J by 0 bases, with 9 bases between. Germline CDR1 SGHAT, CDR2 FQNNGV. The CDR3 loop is CASSSLRSNYGYTF. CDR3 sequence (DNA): TGTGCCAGCAGCTCCCTCCGTTCTAACTATGGCTACACCTTC.